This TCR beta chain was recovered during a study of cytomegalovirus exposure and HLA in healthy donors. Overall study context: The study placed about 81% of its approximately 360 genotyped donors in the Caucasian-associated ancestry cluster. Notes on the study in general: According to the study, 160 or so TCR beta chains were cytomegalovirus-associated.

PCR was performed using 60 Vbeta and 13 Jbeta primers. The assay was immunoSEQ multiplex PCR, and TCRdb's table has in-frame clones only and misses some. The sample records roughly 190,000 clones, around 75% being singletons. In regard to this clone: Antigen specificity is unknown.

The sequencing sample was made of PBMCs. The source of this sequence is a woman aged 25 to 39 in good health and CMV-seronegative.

The CDR3 here is CSAANTGELFF. The CDR3 nucleotides read TGCAGTGCGGCCAACACCGGGGAGCTGTTTTTT. The J gene is TRBJ2-2, the V gene TRBV20-1; D remains ambiguous. V was clipped by 6 bases and J by 2 bases, with 4 bases between them. Germline V gives CDR1 DFQATT, CDR2 SNEGSKA (reference sequence). The CDR3 loop spans 11 amino acids.